This TCR beta chain was documented in a study of CD4 T cells in relation to SARS-CoV-2 and coronaviruses. On the study more broadly: PBMCs were cultured with antigen for roughly nine days before TCR beta sequencing.

A note on this clone: The antigen remains unidentified.

Profiling relied on immunoSEQ multiplex PCR, and the TCRdb table lists in-frame clones only, not all of them. Among around 12,000 clones listed, almost 80% were seen once. The germline CDR1 and CDR2 sequences are LGHNA and YSLEER. J gave up 6 bases and V 2 bases, and 8 bases lay outside the gene matches. The CDR3 runs to 16 residues. Unexposed donor CD4+ T cells date from 2011-2018, before the COVID-19 pandemic. Isolation of CD4+ T cells took place after approximately 10 days in culture. As cell numbers allowed, unexposed-donor CD4+ T cells faced SARS-CoV-2 S/N and four cold-coronavirus spikes. This chain links TRBV4-3 with TRBJ2-1; TRBD1 matches at 9 bases. The specimen was CD4+ T cells from PBMCs, cultured in vitro. This TCR derives from a human donor in good health. This chain's CDR3 is CASSQLTGTGTNEQFF. DNA for the CDR3: TGCGCCAGCAGCCAATTGACCGGGACAGGGACCAATGAGCAGTTCTTC.